This TCR beta chain stems from a study of response to subunit inactivated influenza vaccine. Study results and limitations: It was suggested by the authors that few new T cells are recruited by each seasonal influenza vaccination.

Each CDR3 protein is one row after TCRdb ran MiXCR on the RT-PCR reads. The table has some 800,000 distinct CDR3 sequences, around 21% seen once. Note on this clonotype: Its target is not known.

The source material was PBMCs from blood, sampled 5 days after vaccination. The sequence was collected from a man aged 50-60 years who received an inactivated influenza vaccine.

CDR3 DNA sequence: TGCAGTGCTAGAGGCTGGACAGGGACCTACGAGCAGTACTTC. It codes for CSARGWTGTYEQYF. The chain recombines TRBV20-1 with TRBJ2-7, with TRBD1 matching over 8 bases. Germline V lookup: CDR1 DFQATT, CDR2 SNEGSKA (reference sequence). The CDR3 contains 14 residues. J was trimmed by 2 bases and V by 1 base; bases with no gene match: 4.